A selection of T cell receptor beta chains follows, all from one sample in a study of identical twins. TCRdb itself ran the 5' RACE reads through MiXCR, one entry per CDR3 protein. Of 350,000 to 600,000 distinct CDR3 sequences in the sample, 14% were seen once. The sample was also reused in another study, on yellow fever vaccine responses in identical twins.

Specimen: CD4+ T cells sorted from blood. These receptors were obtained from a woman under 30 in good health. Each CDR3 is given with its conserved first and last residue. The D gene is left open where the match is weak. Size tells how often a clone was seen (once, few, many) or the class of an expanded clone, and some rows leave it out.

v_gene	d_gene	abundance	j_gene	CDR3aa	CDR3nt
TRBV6-2/TRBV6-3	TRBD2	NA	TRBJ2-7	CASSYSLAGIAEYF	TGTGCCAGCAGTTACTCACTAGCGGGAATAGCGGAGTACTTC
TRBV12-3/TRBV12-4	NA	NA	TRBJ2-1	CASTPNPANEQFF	TGTGCCAGCACTCCAAACCCGGCCAATGAGCAGTTCTTC
TRBV24-1	NA	NA	TRBJ2-7	CATSDSRAQGEQYF	TGTGCCACCAGTGATTCCCGGGCTCAGGGCGAGCAGTACTTC
TRBV3-1	NA	NA	TRBJ2-1	CASSQIGNEQFF	TGTGCCAGCAGCCAAATTGGAAATGAGCAGTTCTTC
TRBV27	TRBD1	NA	TRBJ2-7	CASRLGQGVTYEQYF	TGTGCCAGCAGACTGGGACAGGGCGTTACCTACGAGCAGTACTTC
TRBV30	NA	few	TRBJ2-2	CAPGRLGACTGELFF	TGTGCTCCTGGACGTTTGGGGGCTTGCACCGGGGAGCTGTTTTTT
TRBV7-3	NA	few	TRBJ2-1	CASSATGSEQFF	TGTGCCAGCAGCGCAACAGGGAGTGAGCAGTTCTTC
TRBV19	TRBD2	few	TRBJ2-3	CASRREGRDTQYF	TGTGCCAGTAGGCGGGAGGGCCGTGATACGCAGTATTTT
TRBV6-2/TRBV6-3	TRBD2	few	TRBJ2-1	CASSYSTSGSSEQFF	TGTGCCAGCAGTTACTCGACTAGCGGGAGTTCTGAGCAGTTCTTC
TRBV7-2	TRBD1	few	TRBJ2-4	CASSLQGEILAKNIQYF	TGTGCCAGCAGCTTACAGGGGGAGATCCTAGCCAAAAACATTCAGTACTTC
TRBV12-3/TRBV12-4	NA	NA	TRBJ1-2	CASSPQVSATF	TGTGCCAGCAGCCCACAGGTCTCGGCGACCTTC
TRBV24-1	NA	NA	TRBJ2-1	CATSLHNEQFF	TGTGCCACCAGTCTTCACAATGAGCAGTTCTTC
TRBV20-1	TRBD2	NA	TRBJ2-7	CSARGGSGSSYEQYF	TGCAGTGCTAGAGGGGGTAGCGGGAGCTCCTACGAGCAGTACTTC
TRBV4-1	NA	NA	TRBJ2-3	CASSPPMGRTQYF	TGCGCCAGCAGCCCTCCAATGGGACGGACGCAGTATTTT
TRBV6-5	TRBD2	NA	TRBJ2-3	CASSSPGLAGATDTQYF	TGTGCCAGCAGTTCCCCGGGACTAGCGGGGGCCACAGATACGCAGTATTTT
TRBV5-6	NA	NA	TRBJ1-1	CASSLVVGEAFF	TGTGCCAGCAGCTTGGTTGTGGGTGAAGCTTTCTTT
TRBV6-2/TRBV6-3	NA	NA	TRBJ2-7	CASSYLTQQYF	TGTGCCAGCAGCTACCTCACCCAGCAGTACTTC
TRBV20-1	TRBD1	few	TRBJ2-1	CSARNWDRSSYNEQFF	TGCAGTGCTAGGAACTGGGACAGGAGCTCCTACAATGAGCAGTTCTTC
TRBV6-5	TRBD2	NA	TRBJ2-2	CASSYVRGANTGELFF	TGTGCCAGCAGTTACGTGCGGGGGGCCAACACCGGGGAGCTGTTTTTT
TRBV7-2	NA	few	TRBJ1-5	CASSLNPGGPQHF	TGTGCCAGCAGCTTAAACCCCGGGGGGCCCCAGCATTTT
TRBV2	TRBD1	few	TRBJ1-4	CASSEPGQGLEKLFF	TGTGCCAGCAGTGAACCGGGACAGGGTCTCGAAAAACTGTTTTTT
TRBV5-1	NA	NA	TRBJ1-1	CASSLGGAGTEAFF	TGCGCCAGCAGCTTGGGGGGGGCGGGCACTGAAGCTTTCTTT
TRBV3-1	NA	NA	TRBJ1-5	CASSQDSGQGRPQHF	TGTGCCAGCAGCCAAGATTCGGGACAAGGCAGGCCCCAGCATTTT
TRBV20-1	NA	NA	TRBJ2-2	CSARDGQRNTGELFF	TGCAGTGCTAGAGATGGGCAGCGGAACACCGGGGAGCTGTTTTTT
TRBV20-1	NA	few	TRBJ2-2	CSARPSKTGELFF	TGCAGTGCGCGCCCCAGTAAAACCGGGGAGCTGTTTTTT
TRBV12-3/TRBV12-4	TRBD2	NA	TRBJ2-1	CASSSGASGKYEQFF	TGTGCCAGCAGTTCCGGGGCCAGCGGGAAATATGAGCAGTTCTTC
TRBV24-1	NA	few	TRBJ2-4	CATSDSALAKNIQYF	TGTGCCACCAGTGATAGTGCCTTAGCCAAAAACATTCAGTACTTC
TRBV6-1	TRBD1	few	TRBJ1-4	CASRAGTGVNEKLFF	TGTGCCAGCAGGGCCGGGACAGGCGTTAATGAAAAACTGTTTTTT